Listed below are T cell receptor beta chains from one sample, sequenced in a study of T cell repertoires in cytomegalovirus infection. Via MiXCR, TCRdb re-called the reads, giving one row per CDR3 protein. The sample carries about 920,000 distinct CDR3 sequences, about 33% recorded once. These receptors' targets are unknown. This sample comprised cultured CD8+ T cells from PBMCs, obtained from culture after CMV antigen stimulation. Source of these receptors: a human donor in good health (CMV status not recorded). Some clones in this sample may be carry-over from other donors' samples. Both conserved end residues are part of each CDR3. A D gene is named only where the DNA matches it firmly. Expanded clones are given a class, and other clones once, few, many or no size at all.

J,V,size,D,CDR3,DNA
TRBJ1-1,TRBV6-5,NA,TRBD1,CASSYSGTGANTEAFF,TGTGCCAGCAGTTACTCCGGGACAGGGGCAAACACTGAAGCTTTCTTT
TRBJ1-3,TRBV7-6,few,NA,CASSLAPGGGNTIYF,TGTGCTAGCAGCTTAGCGCCAGGAGGTGGAAACACCATATATTTT
TRBJ1-6,TRBV19,NA,NA,CASSSYPLGNSPLHF,TGTGCCAGTAGCTCCTACCCGCTGGGGAATTCACCCCTCCACTTT
TRBJ2-3,TRBV15,NA,TRBD2,CATNRPWRGVRTTTDTQYF,TGTGCCACCAACAGACCCTGGCGGGGGGTCAGAACAACCACAGATACGCAGTATTTT
TRBJ2-1,TRBV6-5,NA,TRBD2,CASSQRLAGLNEQFF,TGTGCCAGCAGTCAAAGATTAGCGGGCTTAAATGAGCAGTTCTTC
TRBJ2-1,TRBV7-9,few,TRBD2,CASSPRGGPDNEQFF,TGTGCCAGCAGCCCGCGGGGGGGTCCGGACAATGAGCAGTTCTTC
TRBJ1-1,TRBV10-1,NA,NA,CASSPMEGSNTEAFF,TGCGCCAGCAGCCCAATGGAGGGTTCCAACACTGAAGCTTTCTTT
TRBJ2-1,TRBV7-2,many,NA,CASSLQGADPYNEQFF,TGTGCCAGCAGCTTACAAGGGGCTGACCCCTACAATGAGCAGTTCTTC
TRBJ2-7,TRBV5-1,once,NA,CASSLETGTPKPYEQYF,TGCGCCAGCAGCTTGGAAACCGGGACACCGAAGCCCTACGAGCAGTACTTC
TRBJ2-3,TRBV7-9,NA,NA,CASSPTSWDTQYF,TGTGCCAGCAGCCCCACTTCGTGGGATACGCAGTATTTT
TRBJ2-3,TRBV9,many,TRBD1,CASSVEQGAPTDTQYF,TGTGCCAGCAGCGTAGAACAGGGGGCGCCCACAGATACGCAGTATTTT
TRBJ1-6,TRBV5-4,NA,NA,CASRVGNSPLHF,TGTGCCAGCAGGGTGGGCAATTCACCCCTCCACTTT
TRBJ2-1,TRBV6-2/TRBV6-3,NA,NA,CASSHATYNEQFF,TGTGCCAGCAGCCATGCTACCTACAATGAGCAGTTCTTC
TRBJ1-2,TRBV12-3/TRBV12-4,few,NA,CASSPVKGYGYTF,TGTGCCAGCAGCCCCGTCAAAGGCTATGGCTACACCTTC
TRBJ2-1,TRBV6-2/TRBV6-3,NA,TRBD2,CASSAPASGRGSSYNEQFF,TGTGCCAGCAGTGCCCCGGCTAGCGGGCGGGGGAGCTCCTACAATGAGCAGTTCTTC
TRBJ2-4,TRBV6-5,many,TRBD1,CASSPGQGSSIAKNIQYF,TGTGCCAGCAGTCCGGGACAGGGGTCATCAATAGCCAAAAACATTCAGTACTTC
TRBJ2-1,TRBV12-3/TRBV12-4,NA,TRBD2,CASSFRGGYYNEQFF,TGTGCCAGCAGTTTCCGGGGGGGCTATTACAATGAGCAGTTCTTC
TRBJ1-1,TRBV6-1,NA,NA,CASSEGADRNTEAFF,TGTGCCAGCAGTGAGGGGGCCGACAGAAACACTGAAGCTTTCTTT
TRBJ2-1,TRBV7-6,NA,NA,CASSLQGRGDNEQFF,TGTGCCAGCAGCTTACAGGGGAGGGGGGACAATGAGCAGTTCTTC
TRBJ2-4,TRBV6-1,few,NA,CASIQGWNIQYF,TGTGCCAGCATACAAGGTTGGAACATTCAGTACTTC
TRBJ1-1,TRBV6-5,NA,NA,CASSYGDYEAFF,TGTGCCAGCAGTTACGGAGACTATGAAGCTTTCTTT
TRBJ2-1,TRBV7-2,many,NA,CASSLLGWNEQFF,TGTGCCAGCAGCTTATTAGGTTGGAATGAGCAGTTCTTC
TRBJ1-2,TRBV24-1,NA,NA,CATSTGDRNYGYTF,TGTGCCACCAGTACAGGAGATCGTAACTATGGCTACACCTTC
TRBJ2-5,TRBV11-1,many,TRBD2,CASSFMTSGQETQYF,TGTGCCAGCAGCTTTATGACTAGCGGCCAAGAGACCCAGTACTTC
TRBJ1-5,TRBV7-9,NA,TRBD1,CASSSPGQPNQPQHF,TGTGCCAGCAGCTCGCCGGGACAGCCAAATCAGCCCCAGCATTTT
TRBJ1-2,TRBV7-9,many,NA,CASSPTGIGNYGYTF,TGTGCCAGCAGCCCTACAGGGATCGGTAACTATGGCTACACCTTC
TRBJ1-6,TRBV7-6,NA,TRBD1,CASSLSGQGYSPLHF,TGTGCCAGCAGCCTCTCGGGACAGGGCTATTCACCCCTCCACTTT
TRBJ1-4,TRBV5-5,few,TRBD1,CASWSHRGNEKLFF,TGTGCCAGTTGGTCCCACAGGGGAAATGAAAAACTGTTTTTT
TRBJ1-2,TRBV6-6,NA,TRBD1,CASSHRGADGYTF,TGTGCCAGCAGTCACAGGGGGGCGGATGGCTACACCTTC
TRBJ2-3,TRBV10-3,NA,NA,CAIKSPGGGTDTQYF,TGTGCCATCAAATCCCCGGGCGGGGGCACAGATACGCAGTATTTT